This is a list of T cell receptor beta chains from one sample in a study of blood T cell repertoires in COVID-19. Using immunoSEQ multiplex PCR, the repertoire was profiled, and TCRdb retains in-frame clones only, with some absent. The table includes about 530,000 clones, around nine tenths detected once. The sample was peripheral blood. The receptors were sampled from a woman aged 50 to 60 with COVID-19, enrolled during active disease. Each CDR3 is given with its conserved first and last residue. D genes are given only for firm matches. Size tells how often a clone was seen (once, few, many) or the class of an expanded clone, and some rows leave it out.

NA	NA	TRBV11-2	14	TRBJ1-3	CASSFGEAGNTIYF	TGTGCCAGCAGCTTTGGCGAGGCGGGAAACACCATATATTTT
NA	NA	TRBV7-9	14	TRBJ1-2	CASSLVITNYGYTF	TGTGCCAGCAGCTTAGTAATTACTAACTATGGCTACACCTTC
NA	TRBD2	TRBV11-3	16	TRBJ2-1	CASSRASGGANNEQFF	TGTGCCAGCAGCAGGGCTAGCGGGGGGGCCAACAATGAGCAGTTCTTC
NA	NA	TRBV6-4	13	TRBJ2-2	CASSAGKAGELFF	TGTGCCAGCAGTGCGGGGAAGGCCGGGGAGCTGTTTTTT
NA	NA	TRBV7-3	17	TRBJ2-2	CASSLFGQAQDTGELFF	TGTGCCAGCAGCTTATTCGGTCAGGCGCAGGACACCGGGGAGCTGTTTTTT
NA	TRBD1	TRBV28	14	TRBJ1-3	CASSSQGAGNTIYF	TGTGCCAGCAGTTCACAGGGGGCTGGAAACACCATATATTTT
NA	TRBD1	TRBV23-1	13	TRBJ1-2	CASSRPRGYGYTF	TGCGCCAGCAGTCGCCCCAGGGGGTATGGCTACACCTTC
NA	NA	TRBV6-5	14	TRBJ1-2	CASSQGLEWNGYTF	TGTGCCAGCAGTCAGGGATTGGAGTGGAATGGCTACACCTTC
NA	NA	TRBV6-1	16	TRBJ2-5	CASSDRRQKLQETQYF	TGTGCCAGCAGTGACCGCCGACAGAAGCTCCAAGAGACCCAGTACTTC
NA	NA	TRBV6-5	12	TRBJ2-1	CASSYRGYEQFF	TGTGCCAGCAGTTACCGGGGTTATGAGCAGTTCTTC
NA	NA	TRBV23-1	16	TRBJ2-1	CASSQSGLRIYNEQFF	TGCGCCAGCAGTCAATCGGGCCTCAGAATATACAATGAGCAGTTCTTC
NA	NA	TRBV6-5	14	TRBJ1-2	CASSRGAVIHGYTF	TGTGCCAGCAGCCGGGGGGCCGTAATTCATGGCTACACCTTC
NA	TRBD1	TRBV5-1	16	TRBJ2-1	CASSLEFRGRGNEQFF	TGCGCCAGCAGCTTGGAATTCAGGGGGCGCGGGAATGAGCAGTTCTTC
NA	TRBD1	TRBV6-5	12	TRBJ1-5	CASGQGNQPQHF	TGTGCCAGCGGACAGGGCAATCAGCCCCAGCATTTT
NA	NA	TRBV5-1	16	TRBJ2-3	CASSSPPGLTTDTQYF	TGCGCCAGCAGCTCTCCGCCGGGACTCACCACAGATACGCAGTATTTT
NA	TRBD2	TRBV27	18	TRBJ2-1	CASSLRGGSYSSYNEQFF	TGTGCCAGCAGTTTGCGGGGGGGCTCCTATAGCTCCTACAATGAGCAGTTCTTC
NA	TRBD2	TRBV14	17	TRBJ2-1	CASSRRLAGGGFNEQFF	TGTGCCAGCAGCCGCCGACTAGCGGGGGGGGGCTTCAATGAGCAGTTCTTC
NA	TRBD1	TRBV7-6	15	TRBJ1-4	CASSLGTGLNEKLFF	TGTGCCAGCAGCTTAGGGACAGGTTTAAATGAAAAACTGTTTTTT
NA	NA	TRBV5-1	14	TRBJ1-3	CASSSRGSGNTIYF	TGCGCCAGCAGCTCCCGGGGCTCTGGAAACACCATATATTTT
NA	TRBD2	TRBV25-1	16	TRBJ2-5	CASSEGASGGVETQYF	TGTGCCAGCAGTGAAGGGGCTAGCGGGGGGGTTGAGACCCAGTACTTC
many	NA	TRBV29-1	12	TRBJ1-2	CSVVAQGYGYTF	TGCAGCGTTGTCGCGCAGGGATATGGCTACACCTTC
NA	TRBD2	TRBV5-1	16	TRBJ2-1	CASSLGGGTVYNEQFF	TGCGCCAGCAGCTTGGGGGGAGGGACGGTCTACAATGAGCAGTTCTTC
NA	NA	TRBV7-2	15	TRBJ1-6	CASSQPERGGSPLHF	TGTGCCAGCAGCCAACCCGAAAGGGGAGGTTCACCCCTCCACTTT